The present entry profiles one T cell receptor beta chain with its context. The sample is drawn from a study of blood T cell repertoires in COVID-19. At the level of the study: Samples taken during acute and convalescent COVID-19 were collected in the United States, Italy and Spain. Sources were T cells, B-cell-depleted T cells, or PBMCs; the material itself was cDNA or gDNA.

Methods used by the authors: Cell counts per sample came from amplifying reference gene primers. Profiling relied on immunoSEQ multiplex PCR, and the TCRdb table lists in-frame clones only, not all of them. V, J and clone size derive from that table, while D and trimming were established from the DNA sequence. Here the sample spans about 90,000 clones, 65% to 90% being singletons. The germline V gene encodes CDR1 MNHNS and CDR2 SASEGT. The CDR3 length is 19 residues. V lost 1 base, J lost 8 bases, and 17 bases stayed unmatched. The genes are TRBV6-1 and TRBJ2-1; 10 positions agree with TRBD2. Sequencing was done on a sample of peripheral blood. The clonotype comes from a man older than 75 with active or convalescent COVID-19. The CDR3 is CASSEGASGSSWGSDEQFF. Here the CDR3 DNA reads TGTGCCAGCAGTGAAGGGGCTAGCGGGAGTTCGTGGGGTTCGGATGAGCAGTTCTTC.